This T cell receptor (beta chain) was identified during a study of blood T cell repertoires in COVID-19. About the study: Samples came from the United States, Italy and Spain, spanning acute and convalescent COVID-19. Nucleic acid was either cDNA or gDNA, and it came from T cells, B-cell-depleted T cells, or PBMCs.

In the source study's methods: Estimates of nucleated cell counts were drawn from the amplification of reference gene primers. Libraries were prepared by immunoSEQ multiplex PCR; TCRdb keeps only in-frame clonotypes and omits some of them. V and J calls and clone size come straight from that table; D and trimming were deduced from the DNA. The table shows roughly 170,000 clones, with roughly 90% occurring only once. Trimming shortened V by 8 bases and J by 2 bases, and 13 bases separated the two germline ends. This CDR3 is 13 amino acids long. CDR1 is LNHDA, CDR2 SQIVND, per germline (reference sequence).

This clonotype was sampled from a man between 65 and 85 years old with active or convalescent COVID-19. Material: peripheral blood. The chain links TRBV19 to TRBJ2-7; D is possibly TRBD2 (7 bases). CDR3 DNA sequence: TGTGCCAGTGGGAGGGGGGTCCCCTACGAGCAGTACTTC. Residues: CASGRGVPYEQYF.